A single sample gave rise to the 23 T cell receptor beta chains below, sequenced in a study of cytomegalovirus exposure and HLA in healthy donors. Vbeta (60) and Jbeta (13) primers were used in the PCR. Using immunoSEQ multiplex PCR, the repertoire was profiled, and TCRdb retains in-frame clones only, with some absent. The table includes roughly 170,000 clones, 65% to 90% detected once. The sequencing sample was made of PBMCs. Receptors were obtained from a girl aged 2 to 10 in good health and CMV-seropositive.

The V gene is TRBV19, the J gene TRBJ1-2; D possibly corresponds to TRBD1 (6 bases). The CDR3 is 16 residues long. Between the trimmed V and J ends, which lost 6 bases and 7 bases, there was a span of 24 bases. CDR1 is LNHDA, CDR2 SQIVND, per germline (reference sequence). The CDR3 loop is CASRARWGGTLFGYTF. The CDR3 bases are TGTGCCAGTAGGGCCCGTTGGGGGGGCACATTGTTTGGCTACACCTTC.

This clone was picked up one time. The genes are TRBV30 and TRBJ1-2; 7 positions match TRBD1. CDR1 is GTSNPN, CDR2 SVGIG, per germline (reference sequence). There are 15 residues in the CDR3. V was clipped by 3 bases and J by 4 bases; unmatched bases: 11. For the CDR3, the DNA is TGTGCCTGGAGAGGACCGGGACAGAAGTTCTATGGCTACACCTTC. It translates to CAWRGPGQKFYGYTF.

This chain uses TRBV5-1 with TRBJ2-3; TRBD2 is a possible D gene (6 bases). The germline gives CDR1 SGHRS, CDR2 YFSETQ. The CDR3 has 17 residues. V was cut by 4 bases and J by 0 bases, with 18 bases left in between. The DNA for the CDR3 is TGCGCCAGCAGCAGAGACGGGACTTCTCTTAGCACAGATACGCAGTATTTT. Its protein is CASSRDGTSLSTDTQYF.

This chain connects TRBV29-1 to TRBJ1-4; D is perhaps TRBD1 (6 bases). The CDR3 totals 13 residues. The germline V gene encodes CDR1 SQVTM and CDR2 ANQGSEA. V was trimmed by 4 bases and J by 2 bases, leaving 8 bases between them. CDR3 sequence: CSVVGATNEKLFF. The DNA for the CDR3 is TGCAGCGTTGTGGGGGCGACTAATGAAAAACTGTTTTTT.

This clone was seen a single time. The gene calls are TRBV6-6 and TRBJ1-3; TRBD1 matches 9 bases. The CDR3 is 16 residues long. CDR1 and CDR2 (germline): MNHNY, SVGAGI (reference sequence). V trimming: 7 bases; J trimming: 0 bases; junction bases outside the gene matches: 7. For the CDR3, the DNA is TGTGCCAGCAAGAACAGGGGGCGTATCTCTGGAAACACCATATATTTT. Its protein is CASKNRGRISGNTIYF.

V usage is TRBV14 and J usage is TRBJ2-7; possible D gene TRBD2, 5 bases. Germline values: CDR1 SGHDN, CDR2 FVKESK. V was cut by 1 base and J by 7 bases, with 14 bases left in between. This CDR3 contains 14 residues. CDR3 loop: CASSQGRTRWEQYF. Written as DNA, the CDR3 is TGTGCCAGCAGCCAAGGTAGGACTCGTTGGGAGCAGTACTTC.

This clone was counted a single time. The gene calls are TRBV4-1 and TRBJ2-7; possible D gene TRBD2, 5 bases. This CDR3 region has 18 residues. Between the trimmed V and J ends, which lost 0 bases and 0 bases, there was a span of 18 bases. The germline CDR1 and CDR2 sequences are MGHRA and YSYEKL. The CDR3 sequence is CASSQDPLSAGSSYEQYF. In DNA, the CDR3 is TGCGCCAGCAGCCAAGACCCTCTGTCTGCGGGTAGCTCCTACGAGCAGTACTTC.

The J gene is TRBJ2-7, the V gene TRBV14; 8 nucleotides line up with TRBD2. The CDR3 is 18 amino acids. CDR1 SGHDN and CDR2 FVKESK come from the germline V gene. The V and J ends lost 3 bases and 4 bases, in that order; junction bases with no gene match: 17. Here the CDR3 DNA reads TGTGCCAGCAGCCACCGCGGGACTAGGGACGGACGAGCATACGAGCAGTACTTC. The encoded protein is CASSHRGTRDGRAYEQYF.

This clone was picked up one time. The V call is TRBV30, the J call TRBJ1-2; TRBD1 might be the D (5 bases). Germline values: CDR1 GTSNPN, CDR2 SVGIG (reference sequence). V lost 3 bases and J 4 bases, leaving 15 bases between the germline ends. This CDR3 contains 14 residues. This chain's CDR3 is CAWRSPGTLYGYTF. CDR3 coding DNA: TGTGCCTGGAGATCCCCCGGGACTCTCTATGGCTACACCTTC.

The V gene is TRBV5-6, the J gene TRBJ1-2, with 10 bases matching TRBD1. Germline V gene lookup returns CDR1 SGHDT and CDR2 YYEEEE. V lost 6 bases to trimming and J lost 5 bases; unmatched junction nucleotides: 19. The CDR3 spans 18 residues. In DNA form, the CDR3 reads TGTGCCAGCAACCCGAACCGGGACAGGGGTTCGGGTAGGTATGGCTACACCTTC. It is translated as CASNPNRDRGSGRYGYTF.

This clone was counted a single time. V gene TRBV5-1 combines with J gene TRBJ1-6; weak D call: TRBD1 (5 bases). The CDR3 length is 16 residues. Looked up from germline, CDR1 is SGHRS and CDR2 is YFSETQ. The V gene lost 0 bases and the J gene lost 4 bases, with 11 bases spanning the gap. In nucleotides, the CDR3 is TGCGCCAGCAGCTTGGACCCCGACAGTTATAATTCACCCCTCCACTTT. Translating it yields CASSLDPDSYNSPLHF.

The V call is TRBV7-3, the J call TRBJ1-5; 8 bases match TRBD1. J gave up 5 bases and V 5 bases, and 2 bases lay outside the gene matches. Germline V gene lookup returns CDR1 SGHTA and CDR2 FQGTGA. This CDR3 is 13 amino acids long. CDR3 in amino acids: CASSPDRDQPQHF. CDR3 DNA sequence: TGTGCCAGCAGCCCGGACAGGGATCAGCCCCAGCATTTT.

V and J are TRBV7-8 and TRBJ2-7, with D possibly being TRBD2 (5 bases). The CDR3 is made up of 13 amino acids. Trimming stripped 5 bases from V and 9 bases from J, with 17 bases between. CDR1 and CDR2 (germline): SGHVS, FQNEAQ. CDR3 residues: CASSRPDGIRQYF. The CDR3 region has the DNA TGTGCCAGCAGCCGCCCGGACGGGATAAGGCAGTACTTC. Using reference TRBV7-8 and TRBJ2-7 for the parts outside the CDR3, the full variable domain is GAGVSQSPRYKVAKRGQDVALRCDPISGHVSLFWYQQALGQGPEFLTYFQNEAQLDKSGLPSDRFFAERPEGSVSTLKIQRTQQEDSAVYLCASSRPDGIRQYFGPGTRLTVT.

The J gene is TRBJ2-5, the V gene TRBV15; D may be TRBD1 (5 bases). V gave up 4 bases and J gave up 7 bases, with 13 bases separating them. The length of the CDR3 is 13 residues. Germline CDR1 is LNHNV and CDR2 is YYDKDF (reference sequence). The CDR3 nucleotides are TGTGCCACCAGCACCACAGGCGCCTCGACCCAGTACTTC. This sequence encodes CATSTTGASTQYF.

The CDR3 bases are TGTGCCAGCAGCTTGGGTACTAGCGCCGAGACCCAGTACTTC. Translating it yields CASSLGTSAETQYF. The chain recombines TRBV5-6 with TRBJ2-5, with 7 bases aligning to TRBD2. Unmatched junction bases numbered 4, after V lost 0 bases and J lost 5 bases. Germline V gene data show CDR1 as SGHDT and CDR2 as YYEEEE. This CDR3 comprises 14 residues.

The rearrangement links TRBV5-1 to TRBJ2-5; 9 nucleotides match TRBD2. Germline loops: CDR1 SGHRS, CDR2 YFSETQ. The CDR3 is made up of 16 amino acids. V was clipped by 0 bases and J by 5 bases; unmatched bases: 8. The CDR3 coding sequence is TGCGCCAGCAGCTTGGCCTTAGCGGGAGAAAGTGAGACCCAGTACTTC. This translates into CASSLALAGESETQYF. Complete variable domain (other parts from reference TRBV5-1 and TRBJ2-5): KAGVTQTPRYLIKTRGQQVTLSCSPISGHRSVSWYQQTPGQGLQFLFEYFSETQRNKGNFPGRFSGRQFSNSRSEMNVSTLELGDSALYLCASSLALAGESETQYFGPGTRLLVL.

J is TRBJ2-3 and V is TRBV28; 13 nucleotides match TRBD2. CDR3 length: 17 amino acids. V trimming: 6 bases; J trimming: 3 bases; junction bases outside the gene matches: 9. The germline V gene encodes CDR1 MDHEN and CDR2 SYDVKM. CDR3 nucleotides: TGTGCCAGCAGCCCCCCGACGGGACTAGCGGGAACAGATACGCAGTATTTT. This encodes CASSPPTGLAGTDTQYF.

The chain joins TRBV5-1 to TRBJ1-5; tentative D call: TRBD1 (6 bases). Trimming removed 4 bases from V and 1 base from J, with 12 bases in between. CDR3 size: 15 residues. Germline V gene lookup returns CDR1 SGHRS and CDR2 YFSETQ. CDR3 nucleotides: TGCGCCAGCAGCCCGGGAGGGGGGAGCAATCAGCCCCAGCATTTT. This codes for CASSPGGGSNQPQHF. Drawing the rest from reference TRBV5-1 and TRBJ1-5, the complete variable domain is KAGVTQTPRYLIKTRGQQVTLSCSPISGHRSVSWYQQTPGQGLQFLFEYFSETQRNKGNFPGRFSGRQFSNSRSEMNVSTLELGDSALYLCASSPGGGSNQPQHFGDGTRLSIL.

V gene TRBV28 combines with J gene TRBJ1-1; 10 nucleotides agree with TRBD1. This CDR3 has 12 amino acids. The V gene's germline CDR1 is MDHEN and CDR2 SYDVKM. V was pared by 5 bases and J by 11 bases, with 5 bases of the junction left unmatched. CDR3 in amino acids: CASSNPGQGAFF. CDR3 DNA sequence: TGTGCCAGCAGTAATCCGGGACAGGGGGCTTTCTTT.

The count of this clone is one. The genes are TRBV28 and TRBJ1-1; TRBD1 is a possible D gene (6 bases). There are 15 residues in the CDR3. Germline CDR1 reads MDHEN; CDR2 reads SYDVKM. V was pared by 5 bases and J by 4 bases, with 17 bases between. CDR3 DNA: TGTGCCAGCAGTGGCGGGGGGGCGCAGGGCACTGAAGCTTTCTTT. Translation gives CASSGGGAQGTEAFF. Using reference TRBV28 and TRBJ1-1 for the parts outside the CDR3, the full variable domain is DVKVTQSSRYLVKRTGEKVFLECVQDMDHENMFWYRQDPGLGLRLIYFSYDVKMKEKGDIPEGYSVSREKKERFSLILESASTNQTSMYLCASSGGGAQGTEAFFGQGTRLTVV.

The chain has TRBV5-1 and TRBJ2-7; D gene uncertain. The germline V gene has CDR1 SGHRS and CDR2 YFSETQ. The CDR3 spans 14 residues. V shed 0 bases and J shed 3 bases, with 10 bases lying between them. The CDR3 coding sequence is TGCGCCAGCAGCTTGGCTGTTACAAACTACGAGCAGTACTTC. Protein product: CASSLAVTNYEQYF.

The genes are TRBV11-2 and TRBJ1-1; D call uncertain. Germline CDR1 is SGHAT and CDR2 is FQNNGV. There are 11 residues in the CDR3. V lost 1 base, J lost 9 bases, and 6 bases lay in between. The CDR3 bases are TGTGCCAGCAGCTTAGTAGAGCAAGCTTTCTTT. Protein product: CASSLVEQAFF.

CDR3 residues: CATSRSGNNSPLHF. The CDR3, as DNA: TGTGCCACCTCAAGGTCAGGGAATAATTCACCCCTCCACTTT. This chain connects TRBV19 to TRBJ1-6, with a possible D match to TRBD1 (5 bases). V shed 10 bases and J shed 5 bases, with 15 bases lying between them. Germline V lookup: CDR1 LNHDA, CDR2 SQIVND (reference sequence). The CDR3 is 14 amino acids.